This TCR beta chain was sequenced for a study of T cell responses to AZD1222 COVID-19 vaccine. Study outcomes and limitations: Of spike-specific TCRs, nearly half reportedly target regions left unmutated in variants. The study found vaccine-associated CD4 TCRs spanning spike, dominant at 160-218 and 743-854.

V gave up 7 bases and J gave up 5 bases, with 18 bases separating them. Germline loops: CDR1 SGDLS, CDR2 YYNGEE. The CDR3 consists of 14 residues. The repertoire was sequenced with immunoSEQ multiplex PCR; TCRdb's copy has only in-frame clones and lacks some. The sample contains approximately 70,000 clones, roughly four fifths of which appear only once. Points on this clone: What it recognizes is unknown.

The V gene is TRBV9, the J gene TRBJ2-5; TRBD2 might be the D (6 bases). The sequence derives from an adult in good health. Source: peripheral blood, taken on day 0 of AZD1222 vaccination. Written as DNA, the CDR3 is TGTGCCAGCGGGGTCGGAGGGGCCGGGGAGACCCAGTACTTC. It encodes CASGVGGAGETQYF.